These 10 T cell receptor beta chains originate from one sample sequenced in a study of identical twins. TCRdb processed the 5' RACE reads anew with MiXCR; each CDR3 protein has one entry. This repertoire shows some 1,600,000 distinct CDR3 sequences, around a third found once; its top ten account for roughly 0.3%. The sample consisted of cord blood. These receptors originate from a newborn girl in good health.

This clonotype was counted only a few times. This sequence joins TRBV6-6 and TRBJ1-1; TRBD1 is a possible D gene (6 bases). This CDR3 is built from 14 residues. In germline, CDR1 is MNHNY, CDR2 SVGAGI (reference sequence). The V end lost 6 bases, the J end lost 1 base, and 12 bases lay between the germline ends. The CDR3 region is CASRETGWNTEAFF. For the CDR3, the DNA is TGTGCCAGCAGAGAGACAGGCTGGAACACTGAAGCTTTCTTT.

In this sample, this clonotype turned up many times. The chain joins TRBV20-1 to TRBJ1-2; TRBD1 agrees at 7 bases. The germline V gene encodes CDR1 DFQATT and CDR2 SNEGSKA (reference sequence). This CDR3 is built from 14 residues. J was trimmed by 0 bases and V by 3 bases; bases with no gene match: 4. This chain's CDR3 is CSARGQGANYGYTF. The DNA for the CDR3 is TGCAGTGCTAGGGGCCAGGGGGCTAACTATGGCTACACCTTC.

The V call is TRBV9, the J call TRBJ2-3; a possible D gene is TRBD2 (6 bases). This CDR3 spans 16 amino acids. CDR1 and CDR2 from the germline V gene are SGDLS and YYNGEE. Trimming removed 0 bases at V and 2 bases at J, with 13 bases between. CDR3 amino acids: CASSVESSDFTDTQYF. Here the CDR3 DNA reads TGTGCCAGCAGCGTAGAGTCTAGCGACTTCACAGATACGCAGTATTTT.

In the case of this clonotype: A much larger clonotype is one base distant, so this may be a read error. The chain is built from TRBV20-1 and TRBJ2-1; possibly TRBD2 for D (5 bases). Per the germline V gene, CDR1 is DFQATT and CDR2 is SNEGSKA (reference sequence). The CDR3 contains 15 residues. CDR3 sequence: CSARDLGSSYNERFF. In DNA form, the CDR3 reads TGCAGTGCTAGAGATTTAGGGAGCTCCTACAATGAGCGGTTCTTC.

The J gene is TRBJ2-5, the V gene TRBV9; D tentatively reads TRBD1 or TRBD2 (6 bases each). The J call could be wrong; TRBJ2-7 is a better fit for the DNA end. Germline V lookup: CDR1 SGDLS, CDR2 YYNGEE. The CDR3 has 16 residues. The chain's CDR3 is CASSVGPAGHICEQYF. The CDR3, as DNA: TGTGCCAGCAGCGTAGGGCCCGCGGGACACATCTGCGAGCAGTACTTC.

CDR3 sequence (DNA): TGTGCCAGCAGTTACTCGGGGGGCCGAATTACCGGGGAGCTGTTTTTT. This codes for CASSYSGGRITGELFF. V is TRBV6-5 and J is TRBJ2-2, with D perhaps assigned TRBD1 or TRBD2 (6 bases each). Trimming took 0 bases from V and 5 from J, leaving 13 bases between them. Germline V lookup: CDR1 MNHEY, CDR2 SVGAGI. The CDR3 has 16 amino acids.

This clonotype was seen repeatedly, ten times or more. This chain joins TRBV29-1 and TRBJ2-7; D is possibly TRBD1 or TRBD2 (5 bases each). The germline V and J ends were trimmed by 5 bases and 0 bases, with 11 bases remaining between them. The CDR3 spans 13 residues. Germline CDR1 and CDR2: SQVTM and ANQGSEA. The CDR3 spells CSVRDADSYEQYF. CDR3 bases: TGCAGCGTTAGGGACGCTGACTCCTACGAGCAGTACTTC.

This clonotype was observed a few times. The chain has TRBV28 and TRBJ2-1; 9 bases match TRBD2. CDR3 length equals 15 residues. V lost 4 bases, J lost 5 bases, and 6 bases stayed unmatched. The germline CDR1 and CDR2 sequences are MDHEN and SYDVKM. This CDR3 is CASSSLGLANNEQFF. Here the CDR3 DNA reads TGTGCCAGCAGTTCACTGGGACTAGCCAACAATGAGCAGTTCTTC.

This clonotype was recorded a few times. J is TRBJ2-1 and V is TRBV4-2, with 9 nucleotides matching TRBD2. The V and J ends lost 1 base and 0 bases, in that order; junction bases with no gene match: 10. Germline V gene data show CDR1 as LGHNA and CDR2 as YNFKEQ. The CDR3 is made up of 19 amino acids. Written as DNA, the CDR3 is TGTGCCAGCAGCCAAGTAGGTAGCGGGAGAGGGAGCTCCTACAATGAGCAGTTCTTC. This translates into CASSQVGSGRGSSYNEQFF.

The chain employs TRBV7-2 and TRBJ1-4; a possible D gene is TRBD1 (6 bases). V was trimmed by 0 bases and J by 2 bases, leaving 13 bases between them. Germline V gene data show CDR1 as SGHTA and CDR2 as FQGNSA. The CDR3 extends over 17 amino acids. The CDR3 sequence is CASSLALSGATNEKLFF. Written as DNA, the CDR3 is TGTGCCAGCAGCTTAGCTCTTTCAGGGGCGACTAATGAAAAACTGTTTTTT.